The source of this T cell receptor beta chain is a study of blood T cell repertoires in COVID-19. Study background: Sources were T cells, B-cell-depleted T cells, or PBMCs; the material itself was cDNA or gDNA.

The germline V gene has CDR1 SGHDT and CDR2 YYEEEE. The CDR3 has 12 residues. V gave up 6 bases and J gave up 1 base, with 7 bases separating them. The method was immunoSEQ multiplex PCR; TCRdb's version includes in-frame clones alone and lacks a portion of them. Counted here are roughly 60,000 clones, around nine tenths occurring once; the ten biggest clones make up 0.9% to 1.2%. The specimen was peripheral blood. The clonotype comes from a man aged 65-85 years with acute or convalescent COVID-19. The V and J genes are TRBV5-6 and TRBJ1-1; no clear D gene. The CDR3 loop is CASTRENTEAFF. CDR3 DNA sequence: TGTGCCAGCACGCGAGAGAACACTGAAGCTTTCTTT.